Sequencing of this TCR beta chain was carried out in a study of OX40 agonist ivuxolimab in advanced cancers. In terms of the full investigation: Ivuxolimab was an agonistic, fully human IgG2 monoclonal antibody directed against OX40 (CD134), a costimulatory receptor. Intravenous ivuxolimab was administered to patients every 2 weeks at six dose levels: 0.01, 0.1, 0.3, 1.5, 3 and 10 mg/kg. Of the approximately 50 patients in dose escalation, about 20 had hepatocellular carcinoma, about 15 had melanoma, 9 had renal cell carcinoma and 9 had head and neck cancer. In the dose-escalation cohort, roughly 80% of patients were male, and the mean age was approximately 64 years, with a range of roughly 20 to 80. Prior anti-PD-1, anti-PD-L1 or anti-CTLA-4 therapy was permitted, and checkpoint inhibitors had been received by 40% to 50% of dose-escalation patients. Three dose-escalation patients achieved partial responses, one with hepatocellular carcinoma and two with cutaneous melanoma. The purpose of peripheral TCRbeta sequencing was to test whether ivuxolimab changed TCR sequence diversity and led to clonal T-cell expansion. The paper describes the monotherapy dose-escalation part (N of about 47 patients) of the phase I trial of ivuxolimab. Here is what the overall study found, with its caveats: Low levels of normalized T-cell clonal expansion were also seen in some patients who did not respond. Which antigens the clonally expanded peripheral T cells were specific for was not determined. Clonal expansion of both CD4+ and CD8+ blood T cells was observed from baseline to week 6 at doses 0.1 to 3.0 mg/kg. After ivuxolimab, more expanded clones were found on average in CD8+ T cells than in CD4+ T cells. In the 0.1-3.0 mg/kg groups, partial responders were among the patients with the lowest normalized peripheral clonal expansion, particularly in CD8+ T cells.

Genomic DNA was isolated from the sorted cells so that the TCRbeta CDR3 region could be sequenced. The immunoSEQ Assay was used to sequence the TCRbeta CDR3 regions. TCRdb took this table from immuneACCESS and kept in-frame rearrangements with V and J called. Such tables lack part of the clones; where checked against another copy, unresolved V genes explain under half of the gap, and the rest is unexplained. This sample lists about 80,000 clones; about 90% were detected once. The ten largest clones represent 6.5% to 9.5% of the sample. Patients with autoimmune disease history or receiving systemic immunosuppression were excluded from the trial. Peripheral blood for TCR sequencing was drawn from every dose cohort at baseline, at cycle 4 day 1 and at cycle 7 day 1. The samples were taken from a phase I, first-in-human, multicenter, open-label dose-escalation trial of ivuxolimab. Adults with locally advanced or metastatic head and neck squamous cell, hepatocellular, melanoma or renal cell carcinoma were enrolled in the trial. Before TCR sequencing, CD4+ T cells and CD8+ T cells were sorted from peripheral blood as separate populations.

About this clone itself: Its antigen is unknown. No much larger clonotype is one base removed from it; base qualities were not supplied.

The material sequenced was CD4+ or CD8+ T cells sorted from blood, taken in a trial of the OX40 agonist ivuxolimab. This TCR was recovered from an adult with an advanced solid tumor such as melanoma, head and neck, liver or kidney cancer.

The nucleotide sequence is TGTGCCAGCAGTGAATTGGGGGGCGAAGTCGCCTATGGCTACACCTTC. Its protein product is CASSELGGEVAYGYTF. This chain is built from TRBV6-1 and TRBJ1-2, with TRBD1 as a weak D call on 6 bases. The germline V gene supplies CDR1 MNHNS and CDR2 SASEGT. V loses 2 bases, J loses 4 bases, and the germline ends lie 17 bases apart. The CDR3 spans 16 residues, from the cysteine through the phenylalanine. The DNA shown is the 48-base CDR3, in frame from base 1.